A selection of T cell receptor beta chains follows, all from one sample in a study of T cells in Graves' hyperthyroidism and ophthalmopathy. Each CDR3 protein is one row after TCRdb ran MiXCR on the multiplex PCR reads. The sample records 610,000 or so distinct CDR3 sequences, more than 45% being singletons. Specimen: peripheral blood or thyroid tissue (not recorded which). Receptor source: a woman between 18 and 30 years old with Graves' hyperthyroidism. Each CDR3 is given with its conserved first and last residue. The D gene is left open where the match is weak. For some rows the clone size is stated as once, few or many, or as a class when expanded; others skip it.

J gene	V gene	D gene	clone size	CDR3 protein	CDR3 DNA
TRBJ1-1	TRBV29-1	-	-	CSSTIGLNTEAFF	TGCAGCAGTACGATCGGGTTGAACACTGAAGCTTTCTTT
TRBJ1-1	TRBV15	-	many	CATSSPSGAGRLFGHTEAFF	TGTGCCACCAGCAGTCCCTCGGGGGCAGGGCGACTTTTTGGACACACTGAAGCTTTCTTT
TRBJ1-4	TRBV20-1	-	many	CSARSEKLFF	TGCAGTGCTAGGAGTGAAAAACTGTTTTTT
TRBJ1-1	TRBV12-3/TRBV12-4	-	many	CASGPENTEAFF	TGTGCCAGCGGTCCAGAGAACACTGAAGCTTTCTTT
TRBJ2-3	TRBV20-1	-	few	CSVRGIQGILDTQYF	TGCAGTGTTAGGGGGATACAGGGAATCCTGGATACGCAGTATTTT
TRBJ1-1	TRBV7-3	-	many	CASSARPGTSAFF	TGTGCCAGCAGCGCGAGGCCCGGGACCTCAGCTTTCTTT
TRBJ2-3	TRBV20-1	TRBD2	-	CSARVQEAGAGTDTQYF	TGCAGTGCTAGAGTTCAAGAAGCGGGAGCCGGAACAGATACGCAGTATTTT
TRBJ2-7	TRBV20-1	-	-	CSARGPPLPDGQYF	TGCAGTGCTAGAGGGCCACCCCTCCCCGACGGGCAGTACTTC
TRBJ1-1	TRBV19	-	-	CAIGGMNTEAFF	TGTGCGATCGGGGGAATGAACACTGAAGCTTTCTTT
TRBJ1-5	TRBV6-6	-	-	CASSYPEAQHF	TGCGCCAGCAGTTACCCGGAGGCCCAGCATTTT
TRBJ2-7	TRBV5-5	-	few	CASSLPGMAYEQYF	TGTGCCAGCAGCTTGCCGGGGATGGCCTACGAGCAGTACTTC
TRBJ2-2	TRBV5-4	-	few	CASSPDRTGNTGELFF	TGTGCCAGCAGCCCTGACAGGACCGGAAACACCGGGGAGCTGTTTTTT
TRBJ1-3	TRBV5-1	-	-	CASSRDWGSGNTIYF	TGCGCCAGCAGCCGTGATTGGGGCTCTGGAAACACCATATATTTT
TRBJ1-6	TRBV3-1	-	many	CASSHRVSNSPLHF	TGTGCCAGCAGCCATAGGGTTAGTAATTCACCCCTCCACTTT
TRBJ2-5	TRBV19	-	many	CASKGGGETQYF	TGTGCCAGTAAGGGGGGAGGAGAGACCCAGTACTTC
TRBJ1-6	TRBV14	-	many	CASSQGQTLHF	TGTGCCAGCAGCCAAGGTCAGACCCTCCACTTT
TRBJ1-5	TRBV19	-	many	CASSIGPGFNQPQHF	TGTGCCAGTAGTATTGGCCCCGGCTTCAATCAGCCCCAGCATTTT
TRBJ1-6	TRBV7-2	-	-	CASTRGRGNSPLHF	TGTGCCAGCACCCGCGGCAGGGGTAATTCACCCCTCCACTTT
TRBJ1-1	TRBV6-5	-	-	CASMTSGDTEAFF	TGTGCCAGCATGACTAGCGGGGACACTGAAGCTTTCTTT
TRBJ1-1	TRBV7-9	-	-	CASSRGTSATEAFF	TGCGCCAGCAGCCGTGGGACTAGCGCTACTGAAGCTTTCTTT
TRBJ1-2	TRBV2	TRBD1	-	CASSTTDRTRGYTF	TGTGCCAGCAGTACGACGGACAGGACTCGCGGCTACACCTTC
TRBJ2-2	TRBV5-6	TRBD1	-	CAISGTGKGNTGELFF	TGTGCCATCAGCGGGACAGGGAAAGGAAACACCGGGGAGCTGTTTTTT
TRBJ2-1	TRBV12-3/TRBV12-4	TRBD1	-	CASSIGQGDFSEFF	TGTGCCAGCAGTATTGGACAGGGGGACTTCTCGGAGTTCTTC
TRBJ1-2	TRBV18	-	few	CASSPGVGEYGYTF	TGTGCCAGCTCACCAGGTGTGGGAGAGTATGGCTACACCTTC
TRBJ2-5	TRBV12-3/TRBV12-4	TRBD1	many	CASSLTGTEETQYF	TGTGCCAGCAGCTTGACAGGGACCGAAGAGACCCAGTACTTC
TRBJ1-6	TRBV2	TRBD1	-	CASGQGTNSPLHF	TGTGCCAGTGGACAGGGGACTAATTCACCCCTCCACTTT
TRBJ1-6	TRBV29-1	-	-	CSLINRNSPLHF	TGCAGCTTGATCAACCGGAATTCACCCCTCCACTTT
TRBJ1-1	TRBV7-2	TRBD1	-	CASSLTGTGGAEAFF	TGTGCCAGCAGCTTAACCGGGACAGGGGGCGCTGAAGCTTTCTTT
TRBJ2-3	TRBV19	TRBD2	-	CASSSASGTTDTQYF	TGTGCCAGTAGTTCGGCTAGCGGGACCACAGATACGCAGTATTTT
TRBJ2-3	TRBV29-1	-	-	CSVGTGSGTDTQYF	TGCAGCGTCGGTACCGGGAGTGGCACAGATACGCAGTATTTT
TRBJ1-1	TRBV7-8	TRBD1	many	CASRGQPNTEAFF	TGTGCCAGCAGGGGACAGCCCAACACTGAAGCTTTCTTT
TRBJ2-7	TRBV4-1	-	many	CASSQVQGTSSYEQYF	TGCGCCAGCAGCCAAGTACAGGGGACTAGCTCCTACGAGCAGTACTTC
TRBJ1-3	TRBV15	-	many	CATSARDIRSGNTIYF	TGTGCCACCAGCGCCCGGGACATCCGCTCTGGAAACACCATATATTTT
TRBJ2-5	TRBV15	-	-	CATSTAVGETQYF	TGTGCCACCAGTACCGCGGTGGGTGAGACCCAGTACTTC
TRBJ1-1	TRBV24-1	TRBD1	-	CATSDRGGGEAFF	TGTGCCACCAGTGACAGAGGGGGCGGTGAAGCTTTCTTT
TRBJ2-7	TRBV10-3	-	-	CAISEEQTYEHGQYF	TGTGCCATCAGTGAGGAACAGACCTACGAGCATGGGCAGTACTTC
TRBJ2-7	TRBV11-3	TRBD1	-	CASSPGQGVDERYF	TGTGCCAGCAGCCCCGGTCAGGGGGTCGACGAGCGGTACTTC
TRBJ2-2	TRBV2	TRBD2	-	CASSGGAGGPWELFF	TGTGCCAGCAGTGGCGGGGCGGGAGGGCCTTGGGAGCTGTTTTTT
TRBJ1-1	TRBV20-1	-	-	CSARGLRDTEAFF	TGCAGTGCTAGAGGACTTCGGGACACTGAAGCTTTCTTT
TRBJ2-2	TRBV24-1	-	many	CATRSKGHTGELFF	TGTGCCACCAGGTCAAAGGGACACACCGGGGAGCTGTTTTTT
TRBJ2-5	TRBV12-3/TRBV12-4	TRBD2	few	CASSLGLAGGLWETQYF	TGTGCCAGCAGTTTAGGTCTAGCGGGAGGACTTTGGGAGACCCAGTACTTC
TRBJ2-7	TRBV14	-	many	CASSLRDFSYEQYF	TGTGCCAGCAGCCTCCGGGACTTCTCCTACGAGCAGTACTTC
TRBJ2-6	TRBV12-5	TRBD1	few	CASGLGTGRKPGANVLTF	TGTGCTAGTGGTCTCGGGACAGGACGTAAACCAGGGGCCAACGTCCTGACTTTC
TRBJ1-4	TRBV19	-	many	CASSISPLNEKLFF	TGTGCCAGTAGTATCAGCCCGCTTAATGAAAAACTGTTTTTT
TRBJ2-7	TRBV6-6	TRBD2	once	CASRGLAGGPYEQYF	TGTGCCAGCAGGGGACTAGCGGGAGGGCCGTACGAGCAGTACTTC
TRBJ1-5	TRBV19	-	few	CASSVSVYSNQPQHF	TGTGCCAGTAGTGTGTCAGTTTATAGCAATCAGCCCCAGCATTTT
TRBJ2-5	TRBV10-3	TRBD1	-	CATFLGTGNYETQYF	TGTGCCACCTTTCTCGGGACAGGGAACTATGAGACCCAGTACTTC
TRBJ1-5	TRBV19	-	many	CASKDEPNQPQHF	TGTGCCAGTAAGGACGAACCCAATCAGCCCCAGCATTTT
TRBJ2-3	TRBV12-3/TRBV12-4	-	-	CASSSSGALADTQYF	TGTGCCAGCAGTTCCTCGGGGGCTTTAGCAGATACGCAGTATTTT
TRBJ2-4	TRBV2	TRBD1	once	CASSLRTGAKNIQYF	TGTGCCAGCAGTCTAAGGACAGGGGCCAAAAACATTCAGTACTTC
TRBJ1-2	TRBV24-1	-	-	CATSEPGVAANYGYTF	TGTGCCACCAGTGAGCCTGGGGTGGCAGCTAACTATGGCTACACCTTC
TRBJ1-6	TRBV6-5	-	many	CASSYDLQGSNSPLHF	TGTGCCAGCAGTTACGACCTTCAGGGGAGTAATTCACCCCTCCACTTT
TRBJ2-1	TRBV2	TRBD2	-	CATVAGSSYNEQFF	TGTGCCACCGTAGCGGGTAGCTCCTACAATGAGCAGTTCTTC
TRBJ1-1	TRBV9	-	many	CASSVDGRNTEAFF	TGTGCCAGCAGCGTAGACGGGAGGAACACTGAAGCTTTCTTT
TRBJ2-7	TRBV29-1	-	-	CSLWGYEQYF	TGCAGCTTATGGGGATACGAGCAGTACTTC